The 21 T cell receptor beta chains listed next were all sequenced from one sample in a study of blood T cell repertoires in COVID-19. Some clones are missing from TCRdb's copy, which holds only in-frame ones; the method was immunoSEQ multiplex PCR. The repertoire holds 120,000 to 150,000 clones, with about 87% as singletons. Specimen: peripheral blood. The receptors come from a human donor in a cohort sampled during active COVID-19.

The V and J genes are TRBV28 and TRBJ2-7, with TRBD1 identical over 9 bases. The CDR3 runs 15 residues. Germline CDR1 and CDR2: MDHEN and SYDVKM. With 6 bases clipped from V and 2 bases from J, the junction kept 8 bases outside the gene matches. CDR3 DNA: TGTGCCAGCAGCCTAACAGGGGGCGGACCCTACGAGCAGTACTTC. Translating it yields CASSLTGGGPYEQYF.

Concerning this clone itself: The germline gene is not matched at one end of the junction; a read error may be the cause. The V gene is TRBV7-2, the J gene TRBJ1-6, with 8 bases aligning to TRBD1. Germline assignment: CDR1 SGHTA and CDR2 FQGNSA. The length of the CDR3 is 12 residues. DNA for the CDR3: TGTGCCAGCAGCTTAACAGGGGGTCAGCTTAACTTT. Translated: CASSLTGGQLNF. Using reference TRBV7-2 and TRBJ1-6 for the parts outside the CDR3, the full variable domain is GAGVSQSPSNKVTEKGKDVELRCDPISGHTALYWYRQSLGQGLEFLIYFQGNSAPDKSGLPSDRFSAERTGGSVSTLTIQRTQQEDSAVYLCASSLTGGQLNFGNGTRLTVT.

The gene calls are TRBV6-4 and TRBJ1-2; 8 bases map to TRBD1. The V and J ends lost 2 bases and 4 bases, in that order; junction bases with no gene match: 0. CDR1 and CDR2 from the germline V gene are MRHNA and SNTAGT. The CDR3 runs to 13 residues. The CDR3 is CASSDDRGYGYTF. Written as DNA, the CDR3 is TGTGCCAGCAGTGACGACAGGGGCTATGGCTACACCTTC.

This clone has a count of ten or more. The chain employs TRBV5-1 and TRBJ2-7; D unclear. The CDR3 is 12 residues long. Germline CDR1 reads SGHRS; CDR2 reads YFSETQ. Between the trimmed V and J ends, which lost 0 bases and 3 bases, there was a span of 4 bases. The CDR3 bases are TGCGCCAGCAGCTTGGCCTACTACGAGCAGTACTTC. It specifies CASSLAYYEQYF. Variable domain in full (rest from reference TRBV5-1 and TRBJ2-7): KAGVTQTPRYLIKTRGQQVTLSCSPISGHRSVSWYQQTPGQGLQFLFEYFSETQRNKGNFPGRFSGRQFSNSRSEMNVSTLELGDSALYLCASSLAYYEQYFGPGTRLTVT.

This chain uses TRBV19 with TRBJ2-7; 11 bases align to TRBD2. The length of the CDR3 is 16 residues. Germline CDR1 reads LNHDA; CDR2 reads SQIVND (reference sequence). V dropped 6 bases and J dropped 2; count of bases not matched to a gene: 9. The CDR3 sequence: CASRASGGTSPYEQYF. CDR3 bases: TGTGCCAGTAGGGCTAGCGGGGGGACCAGCCCCTACGAGCAGTACTTC.

The chain uses TRBV5-8 and TRBJ2-3; the match to TRBD1 covers 8 bases. V dropped 5 bases and J dropped 6; count of bases not matched to a gene: 14. The germline gives CDR1 SGHTS, CDR2 YDEGEE. This CDR3 region has 16 residues. The DNA for the CDR3 is TGTGCCAGCAGTAATGGGGGACAGGCCCTTATGGATACGCAGTATTTT. This translates into CASSNGGQALMDTQYF.

The chain is built from TRBV6-5 and TRBJ1-6; D perhaps matches TRBD1 (6 bases). There are 15 residues in the CDR3. Germline assignment: CDR1 MNHEY and CDR2 SVGAGI. The V end was cut by 6 bases, the J end by 6 bases, with 15 bases between. In DNA, the CDR3 is TGTGCCAGCAGCCGGAAGGGGGGGGGTAATTCACCCCTCCACTTT. It specifies CASSRKGGGNSPLHF.

This chain uses TRBV4-3 with TRBJ2-7; perhaps TRBD2 as D (6 bases). Germline V gives CDR1 LGHNA, CDR2 YSLEER. This CDR3 comprises 15 residues. V gave up 2 bases and J gave up 2 bases, with 13 bases separating them. The DNA for the CDR3 is TGCGCCAGCAGCCAATTAGGAGGGACCCCCTACGAGCAGTACTTC. Translated: CASSQLGGTPYEQYF.

The V gene is TRBV21-1, the J gene TRBJ2-5; TRBD2, as called in the table, went unchecked against the DNA. TRBV21-1 is a recognized pseudogene. The CDR3 has 22 residues. The CDR3: CASSKLGYPGTLAGPVEETQYF. The DNA for the CDR3 is TGTGCCAGCAGCAAGTTGGGTTATCCAGGGACCTTAGCGGGTCCCGTGGAAGAGACCCAGTACTTC.

This clone was observed a single time. The rearrangement links TRBV4-3 to TRBJ2-5; 10 nucleotides line up with TRBD1. CDR1 is LGHNA, CDR2 YSLEER, per germline. With 3 bases clipped from V and 0 bases from J, the junction kept 4 bases outside the gene matches. The CDR3 totals 16 residues. This CDR3 reads CASSQYGTGDQETQYF. The CDR3 DNA is TGCGCCAGCAGCCAGTACGGGACAGGGGACCAAGAGACCCAGTACTTC.

The V call is TRBV2, the J call TRBJ2-1; 10 nucleotides line up with TRBD2. The CDR3 runs to 14 residues. The germline V gene encodes CDR1 SNHLY and CDR2 FYNNEI. V lost 6 bases to trimming and J lost 4 bases; unmatched junction nucleotides: 3. CDR3 bases: TGTGCCAGCAGGCGACTAGCGGGTTACAATGAGCAGTTCTTC. Translating gives CASRRLAGYNEQFF.

The chain couples TRBV19 to TRBJ2-7; 9 nucleotides align to TRBD1. Germline V gene sequence: CDR1 LNHDA, CDR2 SQIVND (reference sequence). The CDR3 runs to 16 residues. Trimming took 1 base from V and 7 from J; bases not matched to a gene: 11. CDR3 region: CASSIVGTGKEGEQYF. The CDR3 coding sequence is TGTGCCAGTAGTATAGTAGGGACAGGGAAAGAAGGAGAGCAGTACTTC.

The J gene is TRBJ1-2, the V gene TRBV19; 9 bases align to TRBD1. The germline gives CDR1 LNHDA, CDR2 SQIVND (reference sequence). V trimming: 6 bases; J trimming: 2 bases; junction bases outside the gene matches: 7. This CDR3 comprises 15 residues. The CDR3 DNA reads TGTGCCAGTAGACCTACAGGGGGCGGAAACTATGGCTACACCTTC. Translated, it gives CASRPTGGGNYGYTF. Full variable domain (outside the CDR3, taken from reference TRBV19 and TRBJ1-2): DGGITQSPKYLFRKEGQNVTLSCEQNLNHDAMYWYRQDPGQGLRLIYYSQIVNDFQKGDIAEGYSVSREKKESFPLTVTSAQKNPTAFYLCASRPTGGGNYGYTFGSGTRLTVV.

This chain connects TRBV30 to TRBJ2-1; the match to TRBD2 covers 11 bases. V shed 2 bases and J 4 bases; nucleotides not matched to a gene: 7. CDR3 length equals 16 residues. Germline V gene sequence: CDR1 GTSNPN, CDR2 SVGIG (reference sequence). For the CDR3, the DNA is TGTGCCTGGAGTCTCTTTAGACTAGCGGGGTACAATGAGCAGTTCTTC. Translated, it gives CAWSLFRLAGYNEQFF.

V usage is TRBV4-1 and J usage is TRBJ2-7; tentative D call: TRBD2 (6 bases). The germline V gene has CDR1 MGHRA and CDR2 YSYEKL. V lost 1 base and J lost 2, with 9 bases in between. The CDR3 consists of 14 residues. The CDR3 region has the DNA TGCGCCAGCAGCCAAGGGGCGGGGACCTACGAGCAGTACTTC. Its translation: CASSQGAGTYEQYF.

The chain recombines TRBV24-1 with TRBJ1-3; TRBD1 matches 7 bases. V was pared by 2 bases and J by 4 bases, with 4 bases of the junction left unmatched. This CDR3 is 15 amino acids long. Germline V gene lookup returns CDR1 KGHDR and CDR2 SFDVKD. CDR3 nucleotides: TGTGCCACCAGTGATTCGACAGGGATCGGAAACACCATATATTTT. Its protein is CATSDSTGIGNTIYF.

The rearrangement links TRBV14 to TRBJ1-1; D gene ambiguous. Trimming cost V 1 base and J 0 bases, with 15 bases left between them. CDR3 length: 17 residues. Germline values: CDR1 SGHDN, CDR2 FVKESK. The CDR3 loop reads CASSQGYLAGLNTEAFF. The CDR3 coding sequence is TGTGCCAGCAGCCAAGGATACCTCGCAGGCTTGAACACTGAAGCTTTCTTT. Drawing the rest from reference TRBV14 and TRBJ1-1, the complete variable domain is EAGVTQFPSHSVIEKGQTVTLRCDPISGHDNLYWYRRVMGKEIKFLLHFVKESKQDESGMPNNRFLAERTGGTYSTLKVQPAELEDSGVYFCASSQGYLAGLNTEAFFGQGTRLTVV.

The chain links TRBV6-5 to TRBJ2-5, with D possibly being TRBD2 (6 bases). This CDR3 contains 13 residues. V gave up 4 bases and J gave up 5 bases, with 11 bases separating them. Germline V gene data show CDR1 as MNHEY and CDR2 as SVGAGI. CDR3 sequence (DNA): TGTGCCAGCAGTTTCAGCGGGCCCGAGACCCAGTACTTC. Translating gives CASSFSGPETQYF.

V is TRBV6-5 and J is TRBJ1-2; 9 positions agree with TRBD1. Germline assignment: CDR1 MNHEY and CDR2 SVGAGI. The trim removed 6 bases at V and 4 bases at J, leaving 6 bases unmatched. CDR3 length: 14 residues. The CDR3 region is CASSQDRGAYGYTF. The CDR3 region has the DNA TGTGCCAGCAGCCAAGACAGGGGGGCCTATGGCTACACCTTC.

The chain employs TRBV5-1 and TRBJ2-5, with TRBD2 matching 11 bases. The V and J ends lost 2 bases and 3 bases, in that order; junction bases with no gene match: 12. The CDR3 spans 18 residues. From germline, CDR1 is SGHRS and CDR2 YFSETQ. The DNA of the CDR3 is TGCGCCAGCAGCTTCGGTCTAGCGGGGGGTCGGCGGGAAGAGACCCAGTACTTC. Protein sequence: CASSFGLAGGRREETQYF.

In its sample, this clone was seen a few times. This rearrangement joins TRBV5-4 to TRBJ1-1; weak D call: TRBD1 (5 bases). The CDR3 is made up of 15 amino acids. The germline gives CDR1 SGHNT, CDR2 YYREEE (reference sequence). Trimming took off 0 bases at V and 2 bases at J, with 11 bases between the two ends. The CDR3 coding sequence is TGTGCCAGCAGCTTGGGACAGTTACTTAACACTGAAGCTTTCTTT. Protein: CASSLGQLLNTEAFF.